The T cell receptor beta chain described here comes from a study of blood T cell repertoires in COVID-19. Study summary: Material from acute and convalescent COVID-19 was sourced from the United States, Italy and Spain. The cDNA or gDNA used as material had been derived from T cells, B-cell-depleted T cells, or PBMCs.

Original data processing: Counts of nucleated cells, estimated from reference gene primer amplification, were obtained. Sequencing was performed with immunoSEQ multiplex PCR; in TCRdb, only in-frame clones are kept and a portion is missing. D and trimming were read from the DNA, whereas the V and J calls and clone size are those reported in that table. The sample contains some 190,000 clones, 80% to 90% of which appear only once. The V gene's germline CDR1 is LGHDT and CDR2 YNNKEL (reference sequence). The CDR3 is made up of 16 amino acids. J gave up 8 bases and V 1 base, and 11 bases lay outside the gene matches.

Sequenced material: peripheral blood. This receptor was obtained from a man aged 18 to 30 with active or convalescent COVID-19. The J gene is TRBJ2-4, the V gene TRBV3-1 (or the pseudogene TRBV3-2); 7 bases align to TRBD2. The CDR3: CASSQGSREGPDIQYF. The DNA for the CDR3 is TGTGCCAGCAGCCAAGGGTCTAGGGAGGGGCCCGACATTCAGTACTTC.